This TCR beta chain was captured by sequencing in a study of T-cell memory formation after mild COVID-19. Across the study: TCR clusters mostly belonged to single donors.

This clonotype was picked up a small number of times. What it binds is not known. Study-wide results and caveats: Pre-infection memory carried some responding clones, suggesting that cross-reactive memory joined. The study found balanced CD4/CD8 in clones contracting day 15 to 85 and a CD4+ lean in later expanders.

V shed 8 bases and J shed 2 bases, with 13 bases lying between them. There are 13 residues in the CDR3. TCRdb passed the 5' RACE reads through MiXCR, listing each CDR3 protein once. Of some 68,000 distinct CDR3 sequences listed, 16% are singletons. V usage is TRBV12-3 or TRBV12-4 and J usage is TRBJ2-7, with D possibly called TRBD1 or TRBD2 (5 bases each). The sequenced sample consisted of PBMCs or a T cell subset sorted from them (not recorded which). The TCR originated in an adult woman who had mild COVID-19 (a few samples of this study predate the infection). Cell type and time point are not known. The CDR3 sequence is CASEGNRAYEQYF. The CDR3 coding sequence is TGTGCCAGCGAGGGGAACAGAGCCTACGAGCAGTACTTC.